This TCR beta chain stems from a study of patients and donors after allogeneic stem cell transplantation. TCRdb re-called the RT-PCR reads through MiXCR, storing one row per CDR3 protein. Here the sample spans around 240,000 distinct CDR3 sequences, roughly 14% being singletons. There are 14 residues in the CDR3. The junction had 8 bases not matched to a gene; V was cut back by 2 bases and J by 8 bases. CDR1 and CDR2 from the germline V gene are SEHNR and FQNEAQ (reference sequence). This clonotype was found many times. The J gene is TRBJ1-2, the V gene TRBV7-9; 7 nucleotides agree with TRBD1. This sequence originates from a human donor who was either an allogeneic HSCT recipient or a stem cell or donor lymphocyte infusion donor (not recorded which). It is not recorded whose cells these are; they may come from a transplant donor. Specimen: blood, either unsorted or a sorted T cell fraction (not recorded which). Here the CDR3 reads CASSLRRGLQGYTF. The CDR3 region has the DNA TGTGCCAGCAGCTTACGAAGGGGGCTACAAGGCTACACCTTC.